What follows are 31 T cell receptor beta chains derived from one specimen sequenced in a study of T-cell reconstitution after alpha-beta-depleted transplantation in children. The TCRbeta library incorporated unique molecular identifiers. TCRdb re-analysed the PCR reads in MiXCR, keeping a single row per CDR3 protein. Of about 610,000 distinct CDR3 sequences listed, over 9.5% are singletons. Here the sequenced sample was PBMCs from the stem cell graft donor, taken from the stem cell graft. The receptors originated from a human donor who donated a stem cell graft to a child with acute myeloid leukemia.

This sequence joins TRBV24-1 and TRBJ1-2; unclear D gene. In germline, CDR1 is KGHDR, CDR2 SFDVKD. The CDR3 extends over 14 amino acids. V lost 0 bases and J lost 1, with 5 bases in between. CDR3 in amino acids: CATSDLRVNYGYTF. Here the CDR3 DNA reads TGTGCCACCAGTGATTTGAGGGTTAACTATGGCTACACCTTC.

V gene TRBV7-3 combines with J gene TRBJ2-1, with D perhaps assigned TRBD1 or TRBD2 (5 bases each). CDR3 length: 12 amino acids. V was clipped by 2 bases and J by 10 bases, with 9 bases between them. Germline values: CDR1 SGHTA, CDR2 FQGTGA. The CDR3 is CASSLEWGEQFF. CDR3 sequence (DNA): TGTGCCAGCAGCTTAGAGTGGGGGGAGCAGTTCTTC.

Many counts were recorded for this clonotype. The CDR3 reads CASSERSTEQYF. CDR3 in DNA: TGTGCCAGCAGTGAACGATCCACCGAGCAGTACTTC. V usage is TRBV6-1 and J usage is TRBJ2-7; D remains ambiguous. Trimming took off 2 bases at V and 6 bases at J, with 8 bases between the two ends. The germline V gene has CDR1 MNHNS and CDR2 SASEGT. The CDR3 consists of 12 residues.

The chain is built from TRBV7-9 and TRBJ2-4, with D perhaps assigned TRBD1 or TRBD2 (5 bases each). This CDR3 is 14 amino acids long. Germline-derived CDR1 and CDR2 are SEHNR and FQNEAQ (reference sequence). The ends were cut back, 5 bases at V and 7 bases at J, with 15 bases in the middle. CDR3 in amino acids: CASSGPGRRNIQYF. Here the CDR3 DNA reads TGTGCCAGCAGCGGCCCGGGACGTCGTAACATTCAGTACTTC.

V is TRBV29-1 and J is TRBJ2-1; D is perhaps TRBD1 (10 bases). Germline CDR1 and CDR2: SQVTM and ANQGSEA. The CDR3 is 21 amino acids. V was trimmed by 6 bases and J by 0 bases, leaving 33 bases between them. The CDR3 sequence: CSVRGTGVKVAGVDSYNEQFF. The DNA of the CDR3 is TGCAGCGTACGCGGGACAGGGGTAAAGGTAGCGGGAGTTGACTCCTACAATGAGCAGTTCTTC.

V gene TRBV7-9 combines with J gene TRBJ1-1; D uncertain. Trimming took off 6 bases at V and 4 bases at J, with 15 bases between the two ends. Per germline, CDR1 SEHNR and CDR2 FQNEAQ (reference sequence). The CDR3 length is 14 residues. CDR3 coding DNA: TGTGCCAGCAGTCCCTCCCCGGAGGGCACTGAAGCTTTCTTT. It is translated as CASSPSPEGTEAFF. The full variable domain, its missing parts supplied by reference TRBV7-9 and TRBJ1-1, is DTGVSQNPRHKITKRGQNVTFRCDPISEHNRLYWYRQTLGQGPEFLTYFQNEAQLEKSRLLSDRFSAERPKGSFSTLEIQRTEQGDSAMYLCASSPSPEGTEAFFGQGTRLTVV.

This clonotype came up a few times. V is TRBV7-9 and J is TRBJ2-1, with 8 bases identical to TRBD2. The germline gives CDR1 SEHNR, CDR2 FQNEAQ (reference sequence). CDR3 length equals 16 residues. The J segment lost 8 bases and the V segment lost 3 bases, leaving 12 bases of the junction unmatched. CDR3 sequence: CASSFTGSGTADEQFF. DNA of the CDR3: TGTGCCAGCAGCTTTACTGGTAGCGGGACGGCGGATGAGCAGTTCTTC.

V and J are TRBV20-1 and TRBJ2-1, with 10 bases fitting TRBD2. Germline V gene data show CDR1 as DFQATT and CDR2 as SNEGSKA (reference sequence). Trimming cost V 5 bases and J 1 base; bases outside gene matches: 8. There are 16 residues in the CDR3. DNA of the CDR3: TGCAGTGCTCCCCAACTAGCGGGAAGTTCCTACAATGAGCAGTTCTTC. Protein sequence: CSAPQLAGSSYNEQFF.

This chain connects TRBV4-3 to TRBJ2-6, with a weak D call TRBD1 (5 bases). Trimming pared 3 bases from V and 6 bases from J, leaving 6 bases between. The CDR3 totals 13 residues. Germline-derived CDR1 and CDR2 are LGHNA and YSLEER. The CDR3 nucleotides read TGCGCCAGCAGCCACAGGGAGGCCAACGTCCTGACTTTC. It codes for CASSHREANVLTF.

This clonotype was seen repeatedly, ten times or more. As DNA, the CDR3 is TGTGCCAGCAGTTTGGCGACTCCTAGCTCCTACGAGCAGTACTTC. Translated, it gives CASSLATPSSYEQYF. The V and J genes are TRBV27 and TRBJ2-7; no definite D call. V shed 3 bases and J shed 0 bases, with 12 bases lying between them. From germline, CDR1 is MNHEY and CDR2 SMNVEV (reference sequence). The CDR3 covers 15 residues.

The rearrangement links TRBV29-1 to TRBJ1-2; tentative D call: TRBD1 (6 bases). The ends were cut back, 6 bases at V and 3 bases at J, with 14 bases in the middle. In germline, CDR1 is SQVTM, CDR2 ANQGSEA. The CDR3 is 13 amino acids. This CDR3 reads CSVRTAADYGYTF. CDR3 coding DNA: TGCAGCGTCCGGACAGCCGCCGACTATGGCTACACCTTC.

The CDR3: CAWTRRAGVGANVLTF. The CDR3 coding sequence is TGTGCCTGGACTCGGAGAGCGGGAGTCGGGGCCAACGTCCTGACTTTC. The gene calls are TRBV30 and TRBJ2-6, with 8 bases fitting TRBD2. The J segment lost 4 bases and the V segment lost 4 bases, leaving 9 bases of the junction unmatched. From germline, CDR1 is GTSNPN and CDR2 SVGIG (reference sequence). CDR3 length equals 16 residues.

The CDR3 is CASRARDTYNSPLHF. CDR3 DNA: TGTGCCAGCAGGGCGCGGGACACCTATAATTCACCCCTCCACTTT. The V gene is TRBV27, the J gene TRBJ1-6, with D possibly being TRBD1 (6 bases). Germline values: CDR1 MNHEY, CDR2 SMNVEV (reference sequence). V was cut by 6 bases and J by 2 bases, with 11 bases left in between. The CDR3 spans 15 residues.

The table lists this clonotype with many counts. The V and J genes are TRBV9 and TRBJ2-1; D remains ambiguous. This CDR3 is 11 amino acids long. Between the trimmed V and J ends, which lost 0 bases and 8 bases, there was a span of 3 bases. Germline values: CDR1 SGDLS, CDR2 YYNGEE. CDR3 nucleotide sequence: TGTGCCAGCAGCGTAGCCTATGAGCAGTTCTTC. Protein sequence: CASSVAYEQFF.

This clonotype was detected many times. This chain links TRBV29-1 with TRBJ2-2, with TRBD1 identical over 8 bases. V shed 4 bases, J shed 4 bases, and the junction held 5 bases outside the gene matches. This CDR3 contains 14 residues. The V gene's germline CDR1 is SQVTM and CDR2 ANQGSEA. The CDR3: CSVGAGGSTGELFF. CDR3 nucleotides: TGCAGCGTTGGGGCAGGGGGCAGCACCGGGGAGCTGTTTTTT.

The chain has TRBV5-1 and TRBJ2-5; 7 bases align to TRBD2. The V gene's germline CDR1 is SGHRS and CDR2 YFSETQ. After removal of 2 bases from V and 1 base from J, the junction contained 5 bases not matched to a gene. The CDR3 consists of 15 residues. DNA for the CDR3: TGCGCCAGCAGCTTAAGCGGGATCCCCCAAGAGACCCAGTACTTC. It encodes CASSLSGIPQETQYF.

This clonotype appeared many times. The chain employs TRBV7-8 and TRBJ2-3; D uncertain. The CDR3 has 14 residues. The germline V and J ends were trimmed by 5 bases and 0 bases, with 9 bases remaining between them. Germline assignment: CDR1 SGHVS and CDR2 FQNEAQ. CDR3 protein: CASSQKTSTDTQYF. The CDR3 nucleotides read TGTGCCAGCAGCCAGAAGACTAGCACAGATACGCAGTATTTT.

This clonotype was picked up a small number of times. This rearrangement joins TRBV7-3 to TRBJ2-1; 8 nucleotides match TRBD2. There are 15 residues in the CDR3. Germline loops: CDR1 SGHTA, CDR2 FQGTGA. Trimming at V came to 4 bases and at J to 5 bases, leaving 7 bases not matched to a gene. The CDR3 loop reads CASSSSGRANNEQFF. CDR3 nucleotides: TGTGCCAGCAGCTCTAGCGGGCGTGCAAACAATGAGCAGTTCTTC.

The table lists this clonotype with a few counts. The genes are TRBV4-2 and TRBJ2-3; tentatively, D is TRBD1 or TRBD2 (5 bases each). CDR1 LGHNA and CDR2 YNFKEQ come from the germline V gene. This CDR3 comprises 16 residues. V lost 4 bases, J lost 2 bases, and 16 bases lay in between. The CDR3 loop is CASSPGPTGFTDTQYF. CDR3 coding DNA: TGTGCCAGCAGCCCGGGGCCCACGGGCTTCACAGATACGCAGTATTTT.

This chain joins TRBV11-3 and TRBJ2-1; D may be TRBD1 (6 bases). Germline V CDR1 and CDR2: SGHNT, YENEEA. The CDR3 totals 16 residues. Trimming took off 5 bases at V and 0 bases at J, with 14 bases between the two ends. The CDR3 bases are TGTGCCAGCAGCCCAACCACAGGGAGCTCCTACAATGAGCAGTTCTTC. Amino acid sequence: CASSPTTGSSYNEQFF.

As concerns this clonotype: A much larger clone differs by one base, so this may be a read error. The CDR3 carries no conserved terminal phenylalanine or tryptophan, so it likely arises from a read error. CDR3 loop: CASSVDSQDEQFY. The CDR3 DNA sequence: TGTGCCAGCAGCGTAGATAGTCAGGATGAGCAGTTCTAC. V is TRBV9 and J is TRBJ2-1; no clear D. The germline V and J ends were trimmed by 0 bases and 8 bases, with 9 bases remaining between them. CDR1 is SGDLS, CDR2 YYNGEE, per germline. The CDR3 loop spans 13 amino acids.

A few counts support this clonotype. This chain links TRBV24-1 with TRBJ2-3; D possibly corresponds to TRBD2 (6 bases). V was trimmed by 4 bases and J by 5 bases, leaving 18 bases between them. The CDR3 is 16 amino acids. From germline, CDR1 is KGHDR and CDR2 SFDVKD. The CDR3 reads CATSDPFSGTGDTQYF. The CDR3 coding sequence is TGTGCCACCAGTGACCCATTTAGCGGTACGGGAGATACGCAGTATTTT.

This clonotype showed up many times. The chain has TRBV10-3 and TRBJ2-2; D is unclear. There are 14 residues in the CDR3. Trimming took 11 bases from V and 2 from J, leaving 15 bases between them. Germline V lookup: CDR1 ENHRY, CDR2 SYGVKD. CDR3 amino acids: CAVSLDPNTGELFF. CDR3 DNA sequence: TGTGCCGTCTCTCTGGACCCCAACACCGGGGAGCTGTTTTTT.

This clonotype came up many times. V usage is TRBV4-2 and J usage is TRBJ2-7, with 7 bases that match TRBD1. This CDR3 contains 16 residues. Trimming took 3 bases from V and 0 from J; bases not matched to a gene: 8. Per germline, CDR1 LGHNA and CDR2 YNFKEQ. CDR3 residues: CASSQGDSKLSYEQYF. CDR3 in DNA: TGTGCCAGCAGCCAGGGGGACAGTAAGCTCTCCTACGAGCAGTACTTC.

This clonotype turned up a few times. This chain connects TRBV25-1 to TRBJ2-2; no reliable D call. Germline CDR1 is MGHDK and CDR2 is SYGVNS. This CDR3 comprises 15 residues. Trimming shortened V by 3 bases and J by 4 bases, and 12 bases separated the two germline ends. CDR3 residues: CASSDDRSPTGELFF. The CDR3 region has the DNA TGTGCCAGCAGTGACGATCGTAGCCCCACCGGGGAGCTGTTTTTT.

The chain is built from TRBV6-2 or TRBV6-3 and TRBJ2-1; the D gene is possibly TRBD2 (6 bases). V lost 4 bases, J lost 4 bases, and 11 bases lay in between. Germline V gene data show CDR1 as MNHEY and CDR2 as SVGEGT. This CDR3 comprises 14 residues. The CDR3 sequence: CASSSGTPYNEQFF. In DNA form, the CDR3 reads TGTGCCAGCAGTTCCGGGACTCCGTACAATGAGCAGTTCTTC.

In this sample, this clonotype turned up a few times. The gene calls are TRBV9 and TRBJ1-6; a weak D match, TRBD1 (5 bases). The CDR3 totals 11 residues. Germline CDR1 reads SGDLS; CDR2 reads YYNGEE. V lost 10 bases to trimming and J lost 9 bases, with 11 bases between them. DNA of the CDR3: TGTGCCGTCTGGGGGGGTTCACCCCTCCACTTT. It encodes CAVWGGSPLHF.

The rearrangement joins TRBV5-1 to TRBJ2-2; 11 bases line up with TRBD1. Trimming took 4 bases from V and 7 from J; bases not matched to a gene: 6. The CDR3 contains 15 residues. The germline V gene encodes CDR1 SGHRS and CDR2 YFSETQ. The DNA of the CDR3 is TGCGCCAGCAGCCGTGGGACAGGGGGACACGGGGAGCTGTTTTTT. It codes for CASSRGTGGHGELFF.

This clonotype was observed many times. This sequence joins TRBV4-3 and TRBJ2-2, with 8 nucleotides matching TRBD1. Looked up from germline, CDR1 is LGHNA and CDR2 is YSLEER. J was trimmed by 7 bases and V by 4 bases; bases with no gene match: 14. The CDR3 runs 17 residues. For the CDR3, the DNA is TGCGCCAGCAGCCCACCAAAGAGGACAGGGAGGATCGGGGAGCTGTTTTTT. Residues: CASSPPKRTGRIGELFF.

This clonotype was picked up many times. This chain joins TRBV28 and TRBJ2-1, with TRBD1 identical over 8 bases. Germline loops: CDR1 MDHEN, CDR2 SYDVKM. V was pared by 6 bases and J by 0 bases, with 10 bases of the junction left unmatched. The CDR3 is 17 residues long. The CDR3 DNA reads as TGTGCCAGCAGCACCTTTGGGACAGGCAGCTCCTACAATGAGCAGTTCTTC. This encodes CASSTFGTGSSYNEQFF.

This chain links TRBV21-1 with TRBJ2-1; TRBD1 is the table's D call, not checked against the DNA. TRBV21-1 is a documented pseudogene. The CDR3 extends over 16 amino acids. CDR3 sequence reads: CASSKSGGQGANEQFF. The CDR3 bases are TGTGCCAGCAGCAAGAGTGGGGGGCAGGGGGCGAATGAGCAGTTCTTC.